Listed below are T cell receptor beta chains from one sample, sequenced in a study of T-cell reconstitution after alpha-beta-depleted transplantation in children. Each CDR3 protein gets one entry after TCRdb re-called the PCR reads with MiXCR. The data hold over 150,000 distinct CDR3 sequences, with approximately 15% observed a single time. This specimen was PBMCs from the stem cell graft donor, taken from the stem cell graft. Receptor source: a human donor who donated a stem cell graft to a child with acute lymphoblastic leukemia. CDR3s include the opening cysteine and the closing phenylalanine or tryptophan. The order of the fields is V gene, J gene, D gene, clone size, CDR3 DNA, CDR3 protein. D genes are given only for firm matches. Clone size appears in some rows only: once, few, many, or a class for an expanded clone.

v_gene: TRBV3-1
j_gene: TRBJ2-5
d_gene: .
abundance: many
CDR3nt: TGTGCCAGCAGCCAAGGAATTTCTGCGGAGACCCAGTACTTC
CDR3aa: CASSQGISAETQYF

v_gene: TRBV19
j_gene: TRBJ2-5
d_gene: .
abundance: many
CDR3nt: TGTGCCAGTAGTCCTTCTGGCCTTCGAGAGACCCAGTACTTC
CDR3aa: CASSPSGLRETQYF

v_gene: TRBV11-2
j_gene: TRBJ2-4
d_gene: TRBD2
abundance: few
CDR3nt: TGTGCCAGCAGCTTTTTGGACGACGCGGGAGAAATCGCCAAAAACATTCAGTACTTC
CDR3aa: CASSFLDDAGEIAKNIQYF

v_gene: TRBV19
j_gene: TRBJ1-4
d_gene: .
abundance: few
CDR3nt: TGTGCCAGTAGTGTCCTCCTTCGGGAAAAACTGTTTTTT
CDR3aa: CASSVLLREKLFF

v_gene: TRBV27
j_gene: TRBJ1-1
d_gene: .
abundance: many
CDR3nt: TGTGCCAGCAGGGGGGTGAACACTGAAGCTTTCTTT
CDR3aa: CASRGVNTEAFF

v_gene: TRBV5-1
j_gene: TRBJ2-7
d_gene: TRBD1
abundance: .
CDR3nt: TGCGCCAGCAGCGAGGGACAGGGGGGATCCTACGAGCAGTACTTC
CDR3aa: CASSEGQGGSYEQYF

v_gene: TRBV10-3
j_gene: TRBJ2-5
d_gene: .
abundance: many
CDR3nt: TGTGCCATCAGTGGACCAAACCCTGGGACCCAGTACTTC
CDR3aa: CAISGPNPGTQYF

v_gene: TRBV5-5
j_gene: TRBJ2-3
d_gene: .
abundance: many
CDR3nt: TGTGCCAGCAGCTACGAGCAGGAAGGAACAGATACGCAGTATTTT
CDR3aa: CASSYEQEGTDTQYF

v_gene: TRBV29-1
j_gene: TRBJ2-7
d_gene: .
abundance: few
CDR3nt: TGCAGCGTTGAAGATCTGGTTTACGAGCAGTACTTC
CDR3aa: CSVEDLVYEQYF

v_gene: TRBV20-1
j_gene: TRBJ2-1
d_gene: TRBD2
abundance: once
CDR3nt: TGCAGTGCTAGAGGCGGCGGGAGGAACAATGAGCAGTTCTTC
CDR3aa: CSARGGGRNNEQFF

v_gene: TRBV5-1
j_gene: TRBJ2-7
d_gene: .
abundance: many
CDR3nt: TGCGCCAGCAGCTACGACAGGGAGGGCGAGCAGTACTTC
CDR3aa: CASSYDREGEQYF

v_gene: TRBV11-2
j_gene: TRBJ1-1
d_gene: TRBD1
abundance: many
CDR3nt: TGTGCCAGCGGAGATTACAGGGGGCGGGGAGCTTTCTTT
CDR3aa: CASGDYRGRGAFF

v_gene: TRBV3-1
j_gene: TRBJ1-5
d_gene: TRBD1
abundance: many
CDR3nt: TGTGCCAGCAGCCAAGCAGGGGGAGGTCAGCCCCAGCATTTT
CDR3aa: CASSQAGGGQPQHF

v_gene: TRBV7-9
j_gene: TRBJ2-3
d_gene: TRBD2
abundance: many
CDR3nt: TGTGCCAGCAGCTTAGGAATTCGAGGGAGCGGGGCAGATACGCAGTATTTT
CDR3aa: CASSLGIRGSGADTQYF

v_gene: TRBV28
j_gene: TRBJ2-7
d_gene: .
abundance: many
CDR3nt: TGTGCCAGCAGTACCCGTCTGGCCCTCTACGAGCAGTACTTC
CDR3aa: CASSTRLALYEQYF

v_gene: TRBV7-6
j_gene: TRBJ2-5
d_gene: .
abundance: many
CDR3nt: TGTGCCAGCAGCTCGTCGCCCGGGTCCAGTCAAGAGACCCAGTACTTC
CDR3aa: CASSSSPGSSQETQYF

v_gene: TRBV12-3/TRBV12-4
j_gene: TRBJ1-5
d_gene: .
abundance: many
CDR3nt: TGTGCCAGCAGTTTAGTCCAGGCTCGGGGTCAGCCCCAGCATTTT
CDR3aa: CASSLVQARGQPQHF

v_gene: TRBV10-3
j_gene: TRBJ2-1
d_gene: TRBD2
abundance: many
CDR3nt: TGTGCCATCAGAGAAAAACTAGCGGGAGTCGACAATGAGCAGTTCTTC
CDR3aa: CAIREKLAGVDNEQFF

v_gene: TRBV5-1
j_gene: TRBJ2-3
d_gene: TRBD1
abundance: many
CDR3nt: TGCGCCAGCAGTAATTCCGGACAGGGGACAGATACGCAGTATTTT
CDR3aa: CASSNSGQGTDTQYF

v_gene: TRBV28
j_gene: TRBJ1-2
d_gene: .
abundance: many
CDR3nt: TGTGCCAGCAGTTTTACAGGGAACTATGGCTACACCTTC
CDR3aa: CASSFTGNYGYTF

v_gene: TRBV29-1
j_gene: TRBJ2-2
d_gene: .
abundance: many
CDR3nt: TGCAGCGCGACATACCGTAACACCGGGGAGCTGTTTTTT
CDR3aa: CSATYRNTGELFF

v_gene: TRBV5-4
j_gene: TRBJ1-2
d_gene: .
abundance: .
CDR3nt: TGTGCCAGCAGCTTGGCCGGGTATAGCTACACCTTC
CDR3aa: CASSLAGYSYTF

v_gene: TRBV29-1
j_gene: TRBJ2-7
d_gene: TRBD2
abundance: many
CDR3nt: TGCAGCGTTGCGCTAGCGGGAGATAATGAGCAGTACTTC
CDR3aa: CSVALAGDNEQYF